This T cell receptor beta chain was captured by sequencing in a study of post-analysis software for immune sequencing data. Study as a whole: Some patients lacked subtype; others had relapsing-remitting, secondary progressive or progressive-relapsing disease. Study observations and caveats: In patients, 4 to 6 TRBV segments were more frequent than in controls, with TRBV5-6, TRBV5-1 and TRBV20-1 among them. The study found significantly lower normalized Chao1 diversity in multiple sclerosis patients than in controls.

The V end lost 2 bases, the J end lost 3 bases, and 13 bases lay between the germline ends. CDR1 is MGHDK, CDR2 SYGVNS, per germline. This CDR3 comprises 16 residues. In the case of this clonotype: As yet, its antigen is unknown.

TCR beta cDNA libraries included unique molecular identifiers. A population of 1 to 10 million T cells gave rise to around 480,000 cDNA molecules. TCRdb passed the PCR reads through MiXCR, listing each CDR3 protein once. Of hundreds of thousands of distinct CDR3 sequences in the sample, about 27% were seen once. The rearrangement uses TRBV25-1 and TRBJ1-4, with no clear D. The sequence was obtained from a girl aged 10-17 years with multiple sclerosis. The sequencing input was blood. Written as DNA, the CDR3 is TGTGCCAGCAGTGAAGGCCCGGAGGCCCCTAATGAAAAACTGTTTTTT. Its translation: CASSEGPEAPNEKLFF.